These T cell receptor beta chains were read from a single sample in a study of response to subunit inactivated influenza vaccine. One entry per CDR3 protein results from TCRdb running MiXCR on the RT-PCR reads. The sample records approximately 700,000 distinct CDR3 sequences, 15% to 18% being singletons. Specimen: PBMCs from blood, collected 11 to 12 days after vaccination. All receptors come from a man between 50 and 59 years old who received an inactivated influenza vaccine. The CDR3 runs from the conserved cysteine through the conserved F or W.

J gene	V gene	CDR3 protein
TRBJ1-2	TRBV7-2	CASSPGGHNYGYTF
TRBJ1-5	TRBV2	CASSEGINQPQHF
TRBJ2-7	TRBV15	CATSREASENYEQYF
TRBJ2-3	TRBV7-2	CASSLARGSSIATQYF
TRBJ1-1	TRBV30	CAWMGQPNTEAFF
TRBJ2-7	TRBV20-1	CSAGQGREQYF
TRBJ1-1	TRBV11-2	CASSAYKTLPIVDTEAFF
TRBJ2-7	TRBV7-9	CASSPPGFPYEQYF
TRBJ2-1	TRBV4-2	CASSRGLAGRNEQFF
TRBJ1-1	TRBV12-3/TRBV12-4	CASSPAWNTEAFF
TRBJ2-7	TRBV20-1	CSARSGFQLYEQYF
TRBJ2-1	TRBV5-1	CASSNPSSYNEQFF
TRBJ2-1	TRBV7-9	CARGPANIEQFF
TRBJ2-7	TRBV29-1	CSVILAGAGTLTYEQYF
TRBJ1-2	TRBV28	CASRDSQTNYGYTF
TRBJ2-7	TRBV15	CATSRGTGTGSYEQYF
TRBJ2-4	TRBV11-2	CASSLGGLDSAIQYF
TRBJ2-1	TRBV7-2	CASNLERWSEVDEQFF
TRBJ1-1	TRBV28	CASSLGRWMSEAFF
TRBJ2-1	TRBV6-1	CASIPNLFFDEQFF
TRBJ1-2	TRBV9	CASSAGQTANYGYTF